The 5 T cell receptor beta chains listed next were all sequenced from one sample in a study of T cells in Graves' hyperthyroidism and ophthalmopathy. Amplification of TCR beta CDR3 regions was performed using RNA transcripts as template. The HTBI primer set served for first-round RT-PCR of the TCR CDR3. TCRdb analysed the multiplex PCR reads with MiXCR anew, one entry per CDR3 protein. There are a few hundred thousand distinct CDR3 sequences in the sample; 14% to 15% occur only once, and 32% lies in the top ten. The sequenced material came from blood. These receptors were obtained from a woman in her twenties or thirties with Graves' hyperthyroidism.

There are a few counts of this clonotype. The rearrangement uses TRBV27 and TRBJ2-3; TRBD2 is a possible D gene (5 bases). Germline V gives CDR1 MNHEY, CDR2 SMNVEV (reference sequence). This CDR3 has 12 amino acids. V lost 0 bases, J lost 10 bases, and 8 bases lay in between. CDR3 DNA sequence: TGTGCCAGCAGTTTATCAGCCGGGGCGCAGTATTTT. Protein sequence: CASSLSAGAQYF.

Many counts were recorded for this clonotype. This chain uses TRBV12-3 or TRBV12-4 with TRBJ2-3; no clear D. Trimming cost V 5 bases and J 4 bases, with 7 bases left between them. This CDR3 spans 12 amino acids. The CDR3 loop is CASSPHPDTQYF. The CDR3 DNA is TGTGCCAGCAGTCCACACCCAGATACGCAGTATTTT.

This clonotype was counted between two and nine times. This sequence joins TRBV6-5 and TRBJ2-7, with TRBD2 matching over 10 bases. In germline, CDR1 is MNHEY, CDR2 SVGAGI. Trimming at V came to 0 bases and at J to 6 bases, leaving 8 bases not matched to a gene. The CDR3 is 16 residues long. CDR3 residues: CASSYSGTAGGSEQYF. The DNA for the CDR3 is TGTGCCAGCAGTTACTCAGGGACAGCGGGAGGGTCCGAGCAGTACTTC.

At least ten counts were recorded for this clonotype. The chain links TRBV18 to TRBJ1-2, with 9 bases aligning to TRBD1. Germline CDR1 is KGHSH and CDR2 is LQKENI. J gave up 0 bases and V 6 bases, and 8 bases lay outside the gene matches. This CDR3 comprises 16 residues. The CDR3 DNA is TGTGCCAGCTCCCCGAGGGACAGGGTGGCTAACTATGGCTACACCTTC. It is translated as CASSPRDRVANYGYTF.

This clonotype has only a few counts. This chain connects TRBV20-1 to TRBJ2-1; 12 positions match TRBD2. Germline assignment: CDR1 DFQATT and CDR2 SNEGSKA (reference sequence). This CDR3 contains 17 residues. The trim removed 0 bases at V and 5 bases at J, leaving 8 bases unmatched. This CDR3 reads CSARDPGLAGYNNEQFF. For the CDR3, the DNA is TGCAGTGCTAGAGATCCCGGACTAGCGGGATACAACAATGAGCAGTTCTTC.